This T cell receptor beta chain is from a study of OX40 agonist ivuxolimab in advanced cancers. Points from the study as a whole: Dose levels from 0.1 to 3.0 mg/kg saw CD4+ and CD8+ blood T cells expand clonally by week 6. Partial responders dosed at 0.1-3.0 mg/kg displayed clonal expansion ranking among the lowest. Low normalized T-cell clonal expansion also characterized some of the nonresponders.

Clones were sequenced by immunoSEQ multiplex PCR, and TCRdb holds only the in-frame ones, with some missing. The table lists roughly 60,000 clones, about 88% of them singletons, with under 3% in the top ten. The V end lost 2 bases, the J end lost 6 bases, and 16 bases lay between the germline ends. The germline CDR1 and CDR2 sequences are MGHRA and YSYEKL. CDR3 length: 16 residues. Of note for this clone: Its cognate antigen is unknown.

The receptor comes from an adult with an advanced solid tumor such as melanoma, head and neck, liver or kidney cancer. The sample in question was CD4+ or CD8+ T cells sorted from blood, obtained in a trial of the OX40 agonist ivuxolimab. The chain combines TRBV4-1 with TRBJ1-4, with D possibly TRBD1 on 6 matching bases. The CDR3, as DNA: TGCGCCAGCAGCCAACGTCGGGGGGCGCAGGATGAAAAACTGTTTTTT. It is translated as CASSQRRGAQDEKLFF.